This T cell receptor beta chain was identified during a study of control samples from healthy donors and cancer patients. Clones were read by immunoSEQ multiplex PCR, and TCRdb kept only the in-frame ones, dropping some. Counted here are more than 150,000 clones, roughly 90% occurring once; the ten biggest clones make up approximately 0.7%. The CDR3 has 13 amino acids. Germline CDR1 is ENHRY and CDR2 is SYGVKD. Trimming pared 7 bases from V and 3 bases from J, leaving 13 bases between. This TCR came from a woman in her thirties in good health. The specimen was blood. The chain has TRBV10-3 and TRBJ2-7; a weak D match, TRBD2 (5 bases). CDR3 sequence reads: CAITPGIGYEQYF. The DNA for the CDR3 is TGTGCCATCACCCCGGGGATCGGCTACGAGCAGTACTTC.